The 8 T cell receptor beta chains below come from one sample, sequenced in a study of T cells in Graves' hyperthyroidism and ophthalmopathy. TCR beta CDR3 sequences were amplified from RNA transcripts. Using the HTBI primer set, a first-round RT-PCR was run on the TCR CDR3. TCRdb redid the calling of the multiplex PCR reads with MiXCR, one entry per CDR3 protein. Seen here are 360,000 or so distinct CDR3 sequences, 12% to 15% observed once, and the top ten hold about 20%. The specimen sequenced was blood. The receptors derive from a woman aged 55-70 years with Graves' ophthalmopathy.

This clonotype showed up many times. This chain links TRBV5-1 with TRBJ2-5; no clear D. V shed 2 bases and J shed 5 bases, with 13 bases lying between them. Germline V gives CDR1 SGHRS, CDR2 YFSETQ. CDR3 length equals 14 residues. This CDR3 is CASSFQRGAETQYF. As DNA, the CDR3 is TGCGCCAGCAGCTTCCAACGAGGCGCCGAGACCCAGTACTTC. Full variable domain (missing parts from reference TRBV5-1 and TRBJ2-5): KAGVTQTPRYLIKTRGQQVTLSCSPISGHRSVSWYQQTPGQGLQFLFEYFSETQRNKGNFPGRFSGRQFSNSRSEMNVSTLELGDSALYLCASSFQRGAETQYFGPGTRLLVL.

This clonotype was detected many times. The V gene is TRBV18, the J gene TRBJ2-2; no clear D gene. The CDR3 covers 13 residues. The V and J ends lost 3 bases and 6 bases respectively, with 8 bases between them. CDR1 and CDR2 from the germline V gene are KGHSH and LQKENI. CDR3 DNA: TGTGCCAGCTCACCGTTCACGGCCGGGGAGCTGTTTTTT. Its protein is CASSPFTAGELFF.

A remark on this clonotype: A read error may explain this, as a much larger clone is one base away. The chain has TRBV3-1 and TRBJ2-7; D remains unclear. Trimming pared 2 bases from V and 3 bases from J, leaving 8 bases between. The CDR3 covers 13 residues. Germline CDR1 LGHDT, CDR2 YNNKEL (reference sequence). CDR3 amino acids: CASSQRASYEQYF. The CDR3 DNA reads as TGTGCCAGCAGCCAAAGGGCCAGCTACGAGCAGTACTTC.

This clonotype was picked up a small number of times. The chain is built from TRBV7-3 and TRBJ2-5; D is perhaps TRBD1 (7 bases). CDR1 is SGHTA and CDR2 is FQGTGA in the germline V gene. CDR3 length equals 15 residues. V was shortened by 2 bases and J by 4 bases, with 14 bases between the two germline ends. CDR3 nucleotide sequence: TGTGCCAGCAGCTTAGTAGGAGGGGGCCTAGAGACCCAGTACTTC. It yields the protein CASSLVGGGLETQYF.

This clonotype was counted between two and nine times. A much larger clone is a single base away; this may be a read error. This chain joins TRBV7-9 and TRBJ2-7; D might be TRBD2 (6 bases). Germline loops: CDR1 SEHNR, CDR2 FQNEAQ (reference sequence). The CDR3 totals 12 residues. The CDR3 nucleotides read TGTGCCAGCAGCTTAGTCGGGAGCGAGCGGTACTTC. The encoded protein is CASSLVGSERYF.

At least ten counts were recorded for this clonotype. The rearrangement joins TRBV28 to TRBJ1-6, with a tentative D call TRBD1 (5 bases). Per germline, CDR1 MDHEN and CDR2 SYDVKM. The CDR3 is made up of 14 amino acids. Trimming cost V 2 bases and J 10 bases, with 12 bases left between them. This CDR3 is CASSLRAGRSPLHF. The CDR3 DNA reads as TGTGCCAGCAGTTTAAGGGCAGGGAGGTCACCCCTCCACTTT. Combining the CDR3 with reference TRBV28 and TRBJ1-6 gives the whole variable domain DVKVTQSSRYLVKRTGEKVFLECVQDMDHENMFWYRQDPGLGLRLIYFSYDVKMKEKGDIPEGYSVSREKKERFSLILESASTNQTSMYLCASSLRAGRSPLHFGNGTRLTVT.

This clonotype was seen a handful of times. The chain carries TRBV19 and TRBJ2-1, with unresolved D. The CDR3 contains 13 residues. The germline gives CDR1 LNHDA, CDR2 SQIVND (reference sequence). Trimming cost V 4 bases and J 0 bases, with 4 bases left between them. This CDR3 is CASSTSSYNEQFF. The CDR3, as DNA: TGTGCCAGTAGTACGAGCTCCTACAATGAGCAGTTCTTC. Full variable domain (missing parts from reference TRBV19 and TRBJ2-1): DGGITQSPKYLFRKEGQNVTLSCEQNLNHDAMYWYRQDPGQGLRLIYYSQIVNDFQKGDIAEGYSVSREKKESFPLTVTSAQKNPTAFYLCASSTSSYNEQFFGPGTRLTVL.

Ten or more counts support this clonotype. V usage is TRBV5-1 and J usage is TRBJ1-1; no firm D call. The CDR3 extends over 15 amino acids. V lost 0 bases to trimming and J lost 0 bases, with 9 bases between them. CDR1 and CDR2 from the germline V gene are SGHRS and YFSETQ. The CDR3 spells CASSLGGSLNTEAFF. The CDR3 DNA follows: TGCGCCAGCAGCTTGGGAGGCAGTTTGAACACTGAAGCTTTCTTT.